The clone carrying this T cell receptor beta chain was counted at least ten times. Noted time point: newly diagnosed GD, antithyroid drugs for less than 3 months. The TCR library was prepared using RNA isolated from PBMCs. Looked up from germline, CDR1 is SGHTA and CDR2 is FQGTGA. Trimming removed 3 bases from V and 5 bases from J; junction bases left unmatched: 1. This CDR3 has 14 residues. For TCR beta, libraries came from iRepertoire HTBI primers and Arm-PCR of CDR3 regions. In the original workflow: The identification of 60 or so TRBV and roughly 14 TRBJ segments was made across samples. MiXCR, applied by TCRdb to the multiplex PCR reads, yields one record per CDR3 protein. The V and J calls and clone size come from TCRdb's table, not from the authors' own analysis. The sample has hundreds of thousands of distinct CDR3 sequences, approximately 16% seen once. The sample belongs to a study of regulatory T cells in long-lasting Graves disease.

The same specimen was also included in a second study, on T cells in Graves' hyperthyroidism and ophthalmopathy. As reported in that work: Researchers defined stable Graves' hyperthyroidism as no ophthalmopathy progression within 18 months. Model predictions of ophthalmopathy came a median approximately 6.5 months before onset.

The sequencing here drew on peripheral blood mononuclear cells (PBMCs), taken at new diagnosis, from a patient treated with antithyroid drugs. This clonotype was sampled from a middle-aged man with Graves disease. The chain recombines TRBV7-3 with TRBJ2-3; 11 positions agree with TRBD2. In DNA, the CDR3 is TGTGCCAGCAGCTTTACTAGCGGGAGAGATACGCAGTATTTT. Its translation: CASSFTSGRDTQYF.